This T cell receptor (beta chain) was identified during a study of quantifying T cell responses using KT2 cells. Study as a whole: cDNA was made from DNase-treated RNA using alpha and beta constant primers.

Each cDNA got a UMI-containing oligo ligated at its 3' end. An equimolar mix of RC1.1 and RC1.2 primed the beta chain across TRBC1 and TRBC2. TCRdb processed the UMI-ligation and nested PCR reads anew with MiXCR; each CDR3 protein has one entry. The repertoire holds about 33,000 distinct CDR3 sequences, with under 13% as singletons. This clonotype was counted many times. The sequenced sample consisted of PBMCs spiked with cells of the T cell clone KT2. The clonotype comes from a human donor.

CDR3 in DNA: TGTGCCAGTAGTGCGGCAGACGAGCAGTACTTC. This encodes CASSAADEQYF. V is TRBV19 and J is TRBJ2-7; D not certain. Germline V gives CDR1 LNHDA, CDR2 SQIVND (reference sequence). V was shortened by 5 bases and J by 5 bases, with 7 bases between the two germline ends. This CDR3 is 11 amino acids long. Supplemented by reference TRBV19 and TRBJ2-7, the full variable domain reads DGGITQSPKYLFRKEGQNVTLSCEQNLNHDAMYWYRQDPGQGLRLIYYSQIVNDFQKGDIAEGYSVSREKKESFPLTVTSAQKNPTAFYLCASSAADEQYFGPGTRLTVT.